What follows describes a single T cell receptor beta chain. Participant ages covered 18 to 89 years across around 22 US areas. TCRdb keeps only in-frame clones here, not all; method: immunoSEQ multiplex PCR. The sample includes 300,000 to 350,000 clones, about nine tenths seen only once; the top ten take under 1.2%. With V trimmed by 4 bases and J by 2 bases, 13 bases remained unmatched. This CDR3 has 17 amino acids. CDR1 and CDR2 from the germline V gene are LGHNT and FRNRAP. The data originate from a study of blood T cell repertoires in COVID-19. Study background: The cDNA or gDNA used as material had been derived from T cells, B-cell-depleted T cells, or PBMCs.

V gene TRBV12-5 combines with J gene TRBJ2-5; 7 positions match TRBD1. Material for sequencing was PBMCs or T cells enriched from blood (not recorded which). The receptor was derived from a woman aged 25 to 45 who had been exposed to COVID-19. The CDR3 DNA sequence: TGTGCTAGTGGTTCCTCCCTGGGGACAGACGTGCAAGAGACCCAGTACTTC. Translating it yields CASGSSLGTDVQETQYF.